These T cell receptor beta chains were read from a single sample in a study of OX40 agonist ivuxolimab in advanced cancers. The repertoire was sequenced with immunoSEQ multiplex PCR; TCRdb's copy has only in-frame clones and lacks some. This sample carries some 41,000 clones, about 90% of them seen once, and the ten largest clones take under 0.65%. Sequenced material: CD4+ or CD8+ T cells sorted from blood, taken in a trial of the OX40 agonist ivuxolimab. These receptors came from an adult with an advanced solid tumor such as melanoma, head and neck, liver or kidney cancer. Both conserved end residues are trimmed from each CDR3. Fields, in order: CDR3 length, V gene, J gene, CDR3 protein.

>11|TRBV2|TRBJ2-1
ASMETAYNEQF
>11|TRBV7-2|TRBJ2-7
ASSPRGGHEQY
>13|TRBV18|TRBJ1-5
ASSPLGGGGQPQH
>12|TRBV7-9|TRBJ1-1
ASTRQGANTEAF
>11|TRBV6-5|TRBJ1-2
ASRKPGDYGYT
>14|TRBV5-1|TRBJ1-4
ASSLANSGDGEKLF
>11|TRBV13|TRBJ2-7
ASSAEFSYEQY
>11|TRBV11-3|TRBJ2-4
ASSLGDRNIQY
>12|TRBV19|TRBJ2-5
ASSLTGDQETQY
>11|TRBV5-1|TRBJ1-4
ASSNRGGEKLF
>14|TRBV4-2|TRBJ1-2
ASSQEKGALVGGYT
>12|TRBV6-6|TRBJ1-3
ASKGLSTGNTIY
>10|TRBV25-1|TRBJ1-2
ASRGDAQGYT
>13|TRBV2|TRBJ1-4
ASSGGAATNEKLF
>11|TRBV5-1|TRBJ1-1
ASSQDGNTEAF
>12|TRBV5-1|TRBJ1-6
ASSLGAIGSPLH
>13|TRBV30|TRBJ2-3
AWSGQGRIGDTQY
>13|TRBV2|TRBJ2-7
ASMRDRRAGYEQY
>13|TRBV5-4|TRBJ2-1
ASSLGGSTYNEQF
>13|TRBV5-1|TRBJ2-3
ASSSRTGGGDTQY
>13|TRBV5-1|TRBJ2-1
ASSLGQGAHNEQF
>13|TRBV6-1|TRBJ2-5
ASRRPWEGEETQY
>13|TRBV27|TRBJ2-5
ASGGLAGGTETQY
>11|TRBV9|TRBJ2-7
ASSVGVTYEQY
>11|TRBV9|TRBJ1-3
ASRGQGGNTIY
>11|TRBV29-1|TRBJ1-2
SVSGEKGYGYT
>10|TRBV5-1|TRBJ2-5
ASSHGSETQY
>15|TRBV5-1|TRBJ1-4
ASSLARTGGNHEKLF
>12|TRBV5-1|TRBJ2-5
ASNRGGPQETQY
>13|TRBV7-3|TRBJ2-2
ASSLSGGRDVELF
>11|TRBV6-6|TRBJ2-1
ASTGGAYNEQF
>14|TRBV14|TRBJ2-3
ASSRGLAVSTDTQY
>9|TRBV7-2|TRBJ1-1
ASTLGREAF
>13|TRBV9|TRBJ1-1
ASSFGPDMNTEAF
>14|TRBV4-3|TRBJ1-6
ASSKDRRSYNSPLH
>12|TRBV7-6|TRBJ1-2
ASSLGGSAVGYT
>11|TRBV5-5|TRBJ1-5
ASSTGTPPIQH
>12|TRBV19|TRBJ1-6
ASTPTGYNSPLH
>12|TRBV29-1|TRBJ1-4
SALQGATNEKLF
>12|TRBV10-3|TRBJ2-1
ATHRQLVSNEQF
>13|TRBV5-1|TRBJ1-2
ASSLVAGADGGYT
>10|TRBV19|TRBJ1-5
ASRQGDQPQH
>12|TRBV6-6|TRBJ1-1
ASSYPTGTTEAF
>15|TRBV7-2|TRBJ2-7
ASSLGYVRQVQYEQY
>12|TRBV5-1|TRBJ2-5
ASSLLPEQETQY
>11|TRBV30|TRBJ1-2
AWSAGGNYGYT
>16|TRBV27|TRBJ1-2
ASSLRSGQAGTNYGYT
>14|TRBV5-6|TRBJ2-2
ASSLGQDMNTGELF
>13|TRBV5-1|TRBJ2-5
ASSFGTLNQETQY
>11|TRBV6-1|TRBJ1-1
ASSGRPNTEAF
>11|TRBV6-1|TRBJ1-2
ASSGGGNNGYT
>12|TRBV5-1|TRBJ1-2
ASSAGTGGFGYT
>13|TRBV7-2|TRBJ2-2
ASSWGQGDTGELF
>10|TRBV7-2|TRBJ1-1
ASSQDSSEAF
>15|TRBV7-6|TRBJ1-3
ASSFGGTGSSGNTIY